This T cell receptor (beta chain) derives from a study of human thymus T cells. Corrective heart surgery yielded resections, and these provided the thymus tissue. General observations from the study: Related work showed strongly overlapping thymic repertoires across unrelated individuals. Across thymic and blood repertoires, the usage of V and J genes appeared to be biased.

The method was immunoSEQ multiplex PCR; TCRdb's version includes in-frame clones alone and lacks a portion of them. In the table there are fewer than 85,000 clones, roughly 95% of which are singletons. In the case of this clone: Its antigen is not identified.

There are 17 residues in the CDR3. Trimming removed 5 bases from V and 1 base from J, with 20 bases in between. Germline V gene lookup returns CDR1 LNHDA and CDR2 SQIVND (reference sequence). The source material was thymus tissue. This receptor was obtained from a girl less than two years old with a congenital heart defect but otherwise immunologically healthy. V usage is TRBV19 and J usage is TRBJ1-1; D not certain. CDR3 region: CASSAGPARRRNTEAFF. In nucleotides, the CDR3 is TGTGCCAGTAGTGCAGGCCCCGCCAGGCGGAGGAACACTGAAGCTTTCTTT.